The T cell receptor beta chain under discussion was sequenced for a study of cytomegalovirus exposure and HLA in healthy donors. Study details: About 80 million unique TCRs, all from HLA-typed donors, were included in an early release of the data. The study, taken as a whole, reports: Highest at DRB1 and lowest at HLA-C, TCR association rates differed among HLA loci in a later analysis. A later analysis linked a missense DCLRE1C variant to TCR beta V- and J-gene trimming.

The CDR3 consists of 16 residues. The V end was cut by 3 bases, the J end by 0 bases, with 15 bases between. In germline, CDR1 is WSHSY, CDR2 SAAADI. Regarding this clone: Its antigen is not known.

The study ran its PCR with 60 Vbeta and 13 Jbeta primers. Method: immunoSEQ multiplex PCR; TCRdb's copy keeps in-frame clones and lacks some. The repertoire holds about 210,000 clones, with 75% to 80% as singletons. The TCR sequence derives from a male donor in good health and CMV-seronegative. The V and J genes are TRBV10-2 and TRBJ2-7, with a tentative D call TRBD1 (6 bases). Sequenced input: PBMCs. CDR3 DNA sequence: TGCGCCAGCAGTGAAGCTTGGACAGCGAGCTCCTACGAGCAGTACTTC. Protein: CASSEAWTASSYEQYF.